Listed here are 21 T cell receptor beta chains from one sample, sequenced in a study of T cell responses to AZD1222 COVID-19 vaccine. TCRdb's copy holds only in-frame clones and misses some; the assay was immunoSEQ multiplex PCR. The sample includes over 150,000 clones, 75% to 90% seen only once; the top ten take 2.5% to 3%. The source material was peripheral blood, sampled on day 0 of AZD1222 vaccination. All receptors come from an adult in good health.

CDR3 coding DNA: TGTGCCATCAGTGAGGGGCAGACCTACAATGAGCAGTTCTTC. It yields the protein CAISEGQTYNEQFF. The chain is built from TRBV10-3 and TRBJ2-1, with D hard to call. The V and J ends lost 2 bases and 2 bases respectively, with 7 bases between them. CDR3 length: 14 amino acids. Germline V gene data show CDR1 as ENHRY and CDR2 as SYGVKD.

The genes are TRBV10-3 and TRBJ2-7; 7 bases align to TRBD1. Germline loops: CDR1 ENHRY, CDR2 SYGVKD. The CDR3 loop spans 14 amino acids. Trimming took 10 bases from V and 7 from J; bases not matched to a gene: 16. In nucleotides, the CDR3 is TGTGCCACCTCACCGATGGGACAGCCGGGGGAGCAGTACTTC. Translated, it gives CATSPMGQPGEQYF.

The chain has TRBV19 and TRBJ1-4, with TRBD1 matching over 8 bases. Germline-derived CDR1 and CDR2 are LNHDA and SQIVND (reference sequence). The CDR3 sequence is 15 residues long. The V segment lost 6 bases and the J segment 5 bases; nucleotides outside the gene matches: 8. The CDR3 DNA follows: TGTGCCAGTAGGAGCAGTAGGACAGGGAATGAAAAACTGTTTTTT. It codes for CASRSSRTGNEKLFF.

V usage is TRBV9 and J usage is TRBJ2-1, with TRBD2 matching over 8 bases. This CDR3 has 15 residues. CDR1 and CDR2 from the germline V gene are SGDLS and YYNGEE. V trimming: 0 bases; J trimming: 5 bases; junction bases outside the gene matches: 4. CDR3 sequence reads: CASSVAGGPNNEQFF. For the CDR3, the DNA is TGTGCCAGCAGCGTAGCGGGAGGGCCGAACAATGAGCAGTTCTTC.

This clone was counted between two and nine times. This sequence joins TRBV2 and TRBJ1-1, with 10 bases lining up with TRBD1. From germline, CDR1 is SNHLY and CDR2 FYNNEI. CDR3 length: 14 amino acids. J gave up 4 bases and V 5 bases, and 4 bases lay outside the gene matches. In DNA, the CDR3 is TGTGCCAGCAGTCCTGGGACAGGGGCCACTGAAGCTTTCTTT. Protein sequence: CASSPGTGATEAFF.

In DNA, the CDR3 is TGTGCCAGCTCACCTACCAGCTTCTCTGGAAACACCATATATTTT. Protein product: CASSPTSFSGNTIYF. The chain joins TRBV18 to TRBJ1-3; no firm D call. V was trimmed by 3 bases and J by 0 bases, leaving 9 bases between them. This CDR3 spans 15 amino acids. Germline V gives CDR1 KGHSH, CDR2 LQKENI. The complete variable domain, with remaining parts taken from reference TRBV18 and TRBJ1-3, reads NAGVMQNPRHLVRRRGQEARLRCSPMKGHSHVYWYRQLPEEGLKFMVYLQKENIIDESGMPKERFSAEFPKEGPSILRIQQVVRGDSAAYFCASSPTSFSGNTIYFGEGSWLTVV.

This clone was detected only once. V usage is TRBV6-6 and J usage is TRBJ1-5; D may be TRBD1 (6 bases). V was clipped by 8 bases and J by 2 bases, with 19 bases between them. The CDR3 length is 16 residues. From germline, CDR1 is MNHNY and CDR2 SVGAGI (reference sequence). This chain's CDR3 is CASRNGDIFGNQPQHF. The CDR3 region has the DNA TGTGCCAGCCGCAACGGGGACATTTTTGGCAATCAGCCCCAGCATTTT.

The rearrangement uses TRBV7-9 and TRBJ1-2, with a possible D match to TRBD1 (6 bases). This CDR3 spans 14 amino acids. V was cut by 3 bases and J by 4 bases, with 12 bases left in between. CDR1 SEHNR and CDR2 FQNEAQ come from the germline V gene (reference sequence). The CDR3 sequence is CASSFGSRGYGYTF. DNA of the CDR3: TGTGCCAGCAGCTTTGGGTCCAGGGGCTATGGCTACACCTTC. Full variable domain (missing parts from reference TRBV7-9 and TRBJ1-2): DTGVSQNPRHKITKRGQNVTFRCDPISEHNRLYWYRQTLGQGPEFLTYFQNEAQLEKSRLLSDRFSAERPKGSFSTLEIQRTEQGDSAMYLCASSFGSRGYGYTFGSGTRLTVV.

The chain links TRBV9 to TRBJ2-3; no definite D call. V was shortened by 1 base and J by 0 bases, with 6 bases between the two germline ends. The CDR3 covers 14 residues. In germline, CDR1 is SGDLS, CDR2 YYNGEE. The CDR3 protein is CASSVRQSTDTQYF. CDR3 bases: TGTGCCAGCAGCGTACGGCAGAGCACAGATACGCAGTATTTT.

This rearrangement joins TRBV5-1 to TRBJ1-4, with D tentatively TRBD1 (5 bases). The CDR3 has 15 amino acids. V dropped 2 bases and J dropped 5 bases, with 13 bases sitting between them. CDR1 is SGHRS and CDR2 is YFSETQ in the germline V gene. CDR3 DNA sequence: TGCGCCAGCAGCTTTGGGGGAAGTTCGAATGAAAAACTGTTTTTT. This codes for CASSFGGSSNEKLFF.

The chain has TRBV6-5 and TRBJ2-3; D is unclear. Germline lookup yields CDR1 MNHEY and CDR2 SVGAGI. Trimming took 3 bases from V and 3 from J, leaving 13 bases between them. The CDR3 runs to 15 residues. The CDR3 coding sequence is TGTGCCAGCAGTTATGCAGGTCCCGGGACAGATACGCAGTATTTT. Translation: CASSYAGPGTDTQYF.

This sequence joins TRBV7-9 and TRBJ1-2; D is perhaps TRBD1 (5 bases). V gave up 5 bases and J gave up 6 bases, with 10 bases separating them. Germline CDR1 is SEHNR and CDR2 is FQNEAQ (reference sequence). This CDR3 comprises 12 residues. CDR3 region: CASSTGPHGYTF. CDR3 coding DNA: TGTGCCAGCAGCACGGGACCCCATGGCTACACCTTC.

This chain connects TRBV7-8 to TRBJ1-2; D remains ambiguous. This CDR3 is 15 amino acids long. With 1 base removed from V and 0 bases from J, the gap between germline ends came to 9 bases. Germline V lookup: CDR1 SGHVS, CDR2 FQNEAQ. CDR3 protein: CASSLGDLANYGYTF. The CDR3 DNA sequence: TGTGCCAGCAGCTTAGGGGATTTAGCTAACTATGGCTACACCTTC.

The chain has TRBV5-1 and TRBJ1-2, with 9 positions matching TRBD1. The CDR3 is 15 amino acids. Germline V gene lookup returns CDR1 SGHRS and CDR2 YFSETQ. J was trimmed by 1 base and V by 5 bases; bases with no gene match: 6. The CDR3 loop is CASRSWGQGNYGYTF. The CDR3 DNA sequence: TGCGCCAGCAGGTCCTGGGGACAGGGTAACTATGGCTACACCTTC.

This sequence joins TRBV3-1 (or the pseudogene TRBV3-2) and TRBJ2-1; 10 bases match TRBD2. Trimming at V came to 6 bases and at J to 6 bases, leaving 8 bases not matched to a gene. The CDR3 is 15 amino acids. Germline assignment: CDR1 LGHDT and CDR2 YNNKEL (reference sequence). CDR3 sequence reads: CASRKREGRGNEQFF. The CDR3 region has the DNA TGTGCCAGCAGGAAGCGGGAGGGCCGGGGCAATGAGCAGTTCTTC.

The genes are TRBV5-1 and TRBJ1-4, with D possibly matching TRBD1 (6 bases). Trimming removed 4 bases from V and 8 bases from J, with 15 bases in between. CDR3 size: 14 residues. Germline V gene sequence: CDR1 SGHRS, CDR2 YFSETQ. Written as DNA, the CDR3 is TGCGCCAGCAGCGAGGACAGCCAGGGGGAAAAACTGTTTTTT. Translated, it gives CASSEDSQGEKLFF.

The chain joins TRBV6-5 to TRBJ1-3; no firm D call. This CDR3 contains 15 residues. Trimming cost V 2 bases and J 1 base, with 9 bases left between them. Germline V gene lookup returns CDR1 MNHEY and CDR2 SVGAGI. CDR3 in DNA: TGTGCCAGCAGTTACACCGCCGGATCTGGAAACACCATATATTTT. Its protein product is CASSYTAGSGNTIYF.

This clone has more than one count but fewer than ten. V is TRBV10-3 and J is TRBJ1-2; D is unclear. The CDR3 sequence is 13 residues long. Germline V gene sequence: CDR1 ENHRY, CDR2 SYGVKD. Trimming pared 2 bases from V and 4 bases from J, leaving 8 bases between. The CDR3 DNA sequence: TGTGCCATCAGTGAGAAACAGAGCTATGGCTACACCTTC. It encodes CAISEKQSYGYTF.

V gene TRBV3-1 (or the pseudogene TRBV3-2) combines with J gene TRBJ2-2; TRBD1 or TRBD2 may be the D gene (7 bases each). The germline gives CDR1 LGHDT, CDR2 YNNKEL (reference sequence). The V end lost 3 bases, the J end lost 0 bases, and 11 bases lay between the germline ends. The CDR3 contains 16 residues. The CDR3 DNA follows: TGTGCCAGCAGCCAGGGAGGGGGCTCGAACACCGGGGAGCTGTTTTTT. The encoded protein is CASSQGGGSNTGELFF.

The chain couples TRBV28 to TRBJ1-2, with D perhaps matching TRBD1 (6 bases). Germline lookup yields CDR1 MDHEN and CDR2 SYDVKM. This CDR3 comprises 14 residues. V gave up 2 bases and J gave up 2 bases, with 9 bases separating them. This chain's CDR3 is CASSLRGQNYGYTF. DNA for the CDR3: TGTGCCAGCAGTTTACGTGGACAGAACTATGGCTACACCTTC.

J is TRBJ2-7 and V is TRBV10-3; 8 bases fit TRBD1. The CDR3 is made up of 15 amino acids. In germline, CDR1 is ENHRY, CDR2 SYGVKD. V dropped 4 bases and J dropped 3; count of bases not matched to a gene: 8. The CDR3 region is CAISGTGTGGYEQYF. For the CDR3, the DNA is TGTGCCATCAGTGGTACCGGGACAGGAGGCTACGAGCAGTACTTC.